This is a list of T cell receptor beta chains from one sample in a study of neurological immune-mediated disorders. TCRdb redid the calling of the 5' RACE reads with MiXCR, one entry per CDR3 protein. The sample contains about 120,000 distinct CDR3 sequences, more than 2.5% of which appear only once. What was sequenced was PBMCs. These receptors were taken from a woman aged 30 to 39 with multiple sclerosis. Both conserved end residues are part of each CDR3. D genes are given only for firm matches. Where a row states a size, it is once, few, many or the class of an expanded clone; other rows omit it.

CDR3nt,CDR3aa,v_gene,abundance,d_gene,j_gene
TGCAGCGTCGGGGGACAGAATTCTTATGGCTACACCTTC,CSVGGQNSYGYTF,TRBV29-1,many,TRBD1,TRBJ1-2
TGCAGTGGCTACAACGGAGGGGAGTGGGCTAACTATGGCTACACCTTC,CSGYNGGEWANYGYTF,TRBV20-1,many,-,TRBJ1-2
TGCAGTGCAACGGGGAGGTCGAACACTGAAGCTTTCTTT,CSATGRSNTEAFF,TRBV20-1,many,-,TRBJ1-1
TGTGCCAGCAGCCAGAGGGACTCTGGGGCCAACGTCCTGACTTTC,CASSQRDSGANVLTF,TRBV14,many,-,TRBJ2-6
TGTGCCACCAGTGACTCCCGGGACAGGAAAGAGACCCAGTACTTC,CATSDSRDRKETQYF,TRBV24-1,many,TRBD1,TRBJ2-5
TGTGCCAGCAGCCCGAAGTACGAGCAGTACTTC,CASSPKYEQYF,TRBV7-9,many,-,TRBJ2-7
TGTGCCAGCAGCTTAGGGGGGCGAGGGAGCTCCTACAATGAGCAGTTCTTC,CASSLGGRGSSYNEQFF,TRBV7-6,many,-,TRBJ2-1
TGTGCCAGCAGGCGACAGAGACTCTCTGGAAACACCATATATTTT,CASRRQRLSGNTIYF,TRBV6-5,many,-,TRBJ1-3
TGCGCCAGCACCAGCGGACTAGCGGCCTACAATGAGCAGTTCTTC,CASTSGLAAYNEQFF,TRBV10-2,-,TRBD2,TRBJ2-1
TGCGCCAGCAGCCCCTGGACAGCTACTAGCACAGATACGCAGTATTTT,CASSPWTATSTDTQYF,TRBV5-1,many,-,TRBJ2-3
TGTGCCAGCAGTTTATTGGGCCGGCAGTATGAGCAGTTCTTC,CASSLLGRQYEQFF,TRBV12-3/TRBV12-4,many,-,TRBJ2-1
TGTGCCACCAGTGACACCTGGGACAGAGAAGAGACCCAGTACTTC,CATSDTWDREETQYF,TRBV24-1,many,TRBD1,TRBJ2-5
TGCGCCAGCAGCTTGGAACGGGTGGAGACCCAGTACTTC,CASSLERVETQYF,TRBV5-1,many,-,TRBJ2-5
TGTGCCAGCAGCTTAGGTCTGATAACAGATACGCAGTATTTT,CASSLGLITDTQYF,TRBV7-2,-,-,TRBJ2-3
TGTGCCAGCAGCCAACCGGGGGGGCCAGATACGCAGTATTTT,CASSQPGGPDTQYF,TRBV6-1,many,TRBD2,TRBJ2-3
TGTGCCAGCAGCTTAAGGACCGGGGATCAGCCCCAGCATTTT,CASSLRTGDQPQHF,TRBV5-5,many,-,TRBJ1-5
TGTGCCAGCAGCGTAGAATCCAGGGGTACAGATACGCAGTATTTT,CASSVESRGTDTQYF,TRBV9,many,-,TRBJ2-3
TGTGCCAGCAGCCCGGACAGGGCACGCAAAAACATTCAGTACTTC,CASSPDRARKNIQYF,TRBV5-6,many,TRBD1,TRBJ2-4
TGTGCCAGCAGTTTAACGGGACGGAGTGAGGGCTACACCTTC,CASSLTGRSEGYTF,TRBV6-5,many,-,TRBJ1-2
TGCGCCAGCGACGTTGGGGGTATATCGGCCAATGAGCAGTTCTTC,CASDVGGISANEQFF,TRBV5-1,many,-,TRBJ2-1
TGTGCCAGCTCTGCGGGGAGGGTGAACACTGAAGCTTTCTTT,CASSAGRVNTEAFF,TRBV18,many,-,TRBJ1-1
TGTGCCATCAGTGAAAGATCCGGGACGGTAGACACTGAAGCTTTCTTT,CAISERSGTVDTEAFF,TRBV10-3,many,-,TRBJ1-1
TGCGCCAGCAGCTCTGGACAGTTAAATTCACCCCTCCACTTT,CASSSGQLNSPLHF,TRBV5-1,many,-,TRBJ1-6
TGTGCCAGCAGCTCAGGGACAGGGCTCGACACTGAAGCTTTCTTT,CASSSGTGLDTEAFF,TRBV7-9,many,TRBD1,TRBJ1-1
TGCAGTGCTGGGGACGGAAATAGCAATCAGCCCCAGCATTTT,CSAGDGNSNQPQHF,TRBV20-1,many,-,TRBJ1-5
TGCGCCAGCAGCCCCGGAGGGGCCTCTGGGGCCAACGTCCTGACTTTC,CASSPGGASGANVLTF,TRBV5-1,few,-,TRBJ2-6
TGTGCCAGCAGTTTTCAAAGCAATCAGCCCCAGCATTTT,CASSFQSNQPQHF,TRBV12-3/TRBV12-4,many,-,TRBJ1-5
TGCGCCAGCAGCTTAGGGGGGATGGCGGAGACCCAGTACTTC,CASSLGGMAETQYF,TRBV5-1,many,-,TRBJ2-5
TGTGCCATCAACGAGGGGGCGGGTGGCTACACCTTC,CAINEGAGGYTF,TRBV10-3,many,TRBD1,TRBJ1-2
TGCAGTGCTTCAGACAGGGGAGGAGGCAATCAGCCCCAGCATTTT,CSASDRGGGNQPQHF,TRBV20-1,many,TRBD1,TRBJ1-5
TGTGCCACCACAAATCAACTGGGAAATGAGCAGTTCTTC,CATTNQLGNEQFF,TRBV15,many,-,TRBJ2-1
TGTGCCAGCAGTCTCGGACAGGGTCTCTATGGCTACACCTTC,CASSLGQGLYGYTF,TRBV12-3/TRBV12-4,many,TRBD1,TRBJ1-2
TGTGCCAGCAGCCTCCCCTTCGGGGGGGGAGCCACAGATACGCAGTATTTT,CASSLPFGGGATDTQYF,TRBV3-1,many,TRBD2,TRBJ2-3
TGTGCCAGCAGTTTAGCTGGGCAGGGGCTTGGCTACACCTTC,CASSLAGQGLGYTF,TRBV12-3/TRBV12-4,few,-,TRBJ1-2
TGTGCCAGCAGCCCTCGGACGGCCGTATTTGGCTACACCTTC,CASSPRTAVFGYTF,TRBV9,many,-,TRBJ1-2
TGCAGTGCAGCCCCCCACAGGAACACTGAAGCTTTCTTT,CSAAPHRNTEAFF,TRBV20-1,many,-,TRBJ1-1
TGTGCCAGCACCCGTGCTAATTCACCCCTCCACTTT,CASTRANSPLHF,TRBV3-1,many,-,TRBJ1-6
TGTGCCAGCTCCCCCATTCCGGTGAACACTGAAGCTTTCTTT,CASSPIPVNTEAFF,TRBV18,many,-,TRBJ1-1
TGTGCCAGCAGTGGGACAGATAGCAATCAGCCCCAGCATTTT,CASSGTDSNQPQHF,TRBV12-3/TRBV12-4,many,TRBD1,TRBJ1-5
TGTGCCAGCAGTTTGCAGTCTTTCGGGGAGCTGTTTTTT,CASSLQSFGELFF,TRBV12-3/TRBV12-4,few,-,TRBJ2-2
TGCAGCGCACGCGGGGATCTAGCCTACGAGCAGTACTTC,CSARGDLAYEQYF,TRBV29-1,-,-,TRBJ2-7
TGTGCCAGTAAGGTAACGGGGGAGACCTACGAGCAGTACTTC,CASKVTGETYEQYF,TRBV19,many,-,TRBJ2-7
TGTGCCACCCGGGGTGGCGGGGTGGGCACAGATACGCAGTATTTT,CATRGGGVGTDTQYF,TRBV6-5,few,-,TRBJ2-3
TGCGCCAGCAGCTTAGGAGCGGACGGCTGGGAGCAGTTCTTC,CASSLGADGWEQFF,TRBV5-1,many,-,TRBJ2-1
TGTGCCACCAGCCCGGCGGGTGGTTCTCATGGCTACACCTTC,CATSPAGGSHGYTF,TRBV15,many,-,TRBJ1-2
TGTGCCAGCAGCTTTAGAGCAGGGGGGCCGAACACCGGGGAGCTGTTTTTT,CASSFRAGGPNTGELFF,TRBV11-2,few,-,TRBJ2-2